This T cell receptor beta chain is drawn from a study of blood T cell repertoires in COVID-19. Turning to the study itself: The United States, Italy and Spain supplied acute and convalescent COVID-19 samples. In each case, the material was cDNA or gDNA derived from T cells, B-cell-depleted T cells, or PBMCs.

Per the original data handling: Amplified reference gene primers provided the basis for estimating nucleated cell counts. Generated by immunoSEQ multiplex PCR, the TCRdb table keeps only in-frame clones and is missing some. V, J and clone size derive from that table, while D and trimming were established from the DNA sequence. The sample carries around 120,000 clones, roughly nine tenths recorded once. The V and J ends lost 0 bases and 10 bases respectively, with 9 bases between them. This CDR3 has 12 amino acids. Germline V gene lookup returns CDR1 SGHRS and CDR2 YFSETQ. This chain uses TRBV5-1 with TRBJ2-3; no reliable D call. The sequenced sample consisted of peripheral blood. The clonotype originates from a woman at least 80 years old with acute or convalescent COVID-19. CDR3 coding DNA: TGCGCCAGCAGCTTGGAGGCCGGGTCGCAGTATTTT. This sequence encodes CASSLEAGSQYF.